This T cell receptor beta chain was recovered during a study of T cells in Graves' hyperthyroidism and ophthalmopathy (dated by TCRdb to between 2019 and 2020). With respect to the entire study: Peripheral blood was collected at initial diagnosis, before any treatment. To identify distinguishing TCR V-J signatures, a discovery cohort of about a hundred patients was used, comprising some 45 with Graves' ophthalmopathy and under 60 with stable Graves' hyperthyroidism. Whether ophthalmopathy could be predicted prospectively was tested in an independent validation cohort made up of under 20 hyperthyroidism patients plus 17 patients who later progressed to ophthalmopathy. The 90 to 100 discovery patients were randomly split 7:3 into training and test sets. In six Graves' hyperthyroidism patients, the study also compared T-cell repertoires from thyroid tissue with T-cell repertoires from blood. After blood sampling, hyperthyroidism patients were treated with methimazole at a starting dose of 30 mg daily, and ophthalmopathy patients were treated with high-dose intravenous methylprednisolone. The paper describes TCR Vbeta CDR3 sequencing of some 130 peripheral blood samples, made up of roughly 45 ophthalmopathy patients, roughly 72 hyperthyroidism patients and 17 progressor patients. What the work shows at the level of the full study, not this receptor alone: Ophthalmopathy was separated from stable hyperthyroidism by a 13 V-J signature model, with 85% to 90% sensitivity and about 84% specificity obtained in cross-validation and 80%/75% obtained in testing. In validation, progression to ophthalmopathy was predicted by the model with 70.59% sensitivity and 72.22% specificity, a median of about 6.4 months before onset. Sample size was not statistically predetermined, and investigators were not blinded to group allocation. Most expanded thyroid clonotypes (frequency above 0.001) were also detected in blood, suggesting blood repertoires may reflect thyroid immune responses.

The CDR3 has 14 amino acids, counting the end cysteine and phenylalanine. CDR3 DNA is the only sequence kept; it has 42 bases, read in frame from the first base. CDR1 and CDR2, per the germline V gene, are MGHRA and YSYEKL. Trimming removed 2 bases from V and 1 base from J; the gene matches leave 2 bases unexplained. The TCR beta CDR3 regions were amplified from the RNA transcripts. The first round of RT-PCR for the TCR CDR3 was performed with the HTBI primer set and the Qiagen OneStep RT-PCR kit. Libraries were constructed in a second round of multiplex PCR, after which size selection and purification were performed. Paired-end sequencing of the libraries was performed with 100 bp reads on an Illumina HiSeq2000. Under the source paper's analysis protocol: Raw data were processed with SOAPnuke, discarding reads with adapters, uncalled bases, mean Phred below 15, or no exact constant-primer or identifier match. COPE v1.2.5 was used to merge the high-quality paired reads, and each unique nucleotide sequence was defined as a clonotype. Clonotypes were aligned to IMGT TRBV, TRBD and TRBJ reference segments using MiTCR v1.1. The analysis included only V-J combinations with a frequency above 0.0001, which together covered around 99% of the repertoires. The TCS score was defined as F50 (clonal expansion) divided by E x V (chaos), with BLOSUM62-based TCRdist calculated between CDR3 peptides within each V-J. Welch's t-statistics and random forest reduced just over 500 V-J features to fewer than 15, which were used in a naive Bayes classifier (R e1071). TCRdb ran its own pipeline on the public reads, namely fastp trimming at Q25 and MiXCR clone calling, and kept in-frame beta chains. Every CDR3 protein is listed once, alongside the most common genes and DNA of its rows. The V and J calls follow TCRdb's processing rather than the paper's. For this sample there are under 250,000 distinct CDR3 sequences; roughly 22% appear just once. Clones ranked in the top ten supply roughly 32% of the sample.

This clonotype was recorded at least ten times. The antigen this receptor binds is unknown. Base-call qualities are not available, and no considerably larger clone is one nucleotide away. Ophthalmopathy patients had moderately to severely active disease, with a Clinical Activity Score of 3 or more, a NOSPECS grade of 4 or more, and a disease duration of less than 3 months. The study excluded patients with uncontrolled infections, other autoimmune diseases, pregnancy or lactation. Diagnoses were based on clinical symptoms, serum thyroxine and TRAb, thyroid ultrasound and orbital computed tomography. Ficoll-Paque density gradient centrifugation was used to isolate PBMCs from around 9.1 ml of fresh peripheral blood. Total RNA was extracted with Trizol reagent, and quality was checked on an Agilent 2100 Bioanalyzer.

This receptor chain uses TRBV4-1 and TRBJ2-7, with 7 middle bases fitting TRBD2. The source material was blood. The clonotype was recovered from a middle-aged woman with Graves' ophthalmopathy. At the DNA level, the sequence is TGCGCCAGCAGCCAAAGGGAGGGATCCTACGAGCAGTACTTC. This is translated as CASSQREGSYEQYF.